These T cell receptor beta chains were read from a single sample in a study of Ad26.COV2.S vaccination and SARS-CoV-2 variants. The method was immunoSEQ multiplex PCR; TCRdb's version includes in-frame clones alone and lacks a portion of them. In the table there are some 240,000 clones, 87% of which are singletons. The sample in question was peripheral blood, obtained in a trial of Ad26.COV2.S vaccine versus placebo. The source is a person aged 18 to 59 who received the Ad26.COV2.S COVID-19 vaccine or a placebo. The CDR3 runs from the conserved cysteine through the conserved F or W. A D gene is named only where the DNA matches it firmly. Some rows mark clone size as missing; the rest say once, few, many or name a class of expanded clone.

abundance: once; j_gene: TRBJ1-6; v_gene: TRBV4-2; d_gene: TRBD1; CDR3nt: TGTGCCAGCAGCCGTGACAGGGAGATAGGTTCACCCCTCCACTTT; CDR3aa: CASSRDREIGSPLHF
abundance: once; j_gene: TRBJ2-5; v_gene: TRBV4-3; d_gene: -; CDR3nt: TGCGCCAGCAGCCAAGTCGGGAGCGTGGGAGTAAGAGAGACCCAGTACTTC; CDR3aa: CASSQVGSVGVRETQYF
abundance: -; j_gene: TRBJ1-2; v_gene: TRBV6-2/TRBV6-3; d_gene: -; CDR3nt: TGTGCCAGCAGTTACCGGCCGGGCTATGGCTACACCTTC; CDR3aa: CASSYRPGYGYTF
abundance: once; j_gene: TRBJ1-2; v_gene: TRBV7-2; d_gene: -; CDR3nt: TGTGCCAGCAGACCTCGGACGGACTATGGCTACACCTTC; CDR3aa: CASRPRTDYGYTF
abundance: -; j_gene: TRBJ2-7; v_gene: TRBV11-2; d_gene: -; CDR3nt: TGTGCCAGCAGCCCAACAAGTGTGGGGGAGCAGTACTTC; CDR3aa: CASSPTSVGEQYF
abundance: -; j_gene: TRBJ2-4; v_gene: TRBV4-1; d_gene: TRBD1; CDR3nt: TGCGCCAGCAGCCAACCGGGACAGGGAAAAAACATTCAGTACTTC; CDR3aa: CASSQPGQGKNIQYF
abundance: many; j_gene: TRBJ1-1; v_gene: TRBV4-3; d_gene: -; CDR3nt: TGCGCCAGCAGCCAAGCGAGTGGGTATCTAGGGACTTTCTTT; CDR3aa: CASSQASGYLGTFF
abundance: -; j_gene: TRBJ2-2; v_gene: TRBV15; d_gene: -; CDR3nt: TGTGCCACCAGCAGAGTGAGGGAATCGAACACCGGGGAGCTGTTTTTT; CDR3aa: CATSRVRESNTGELFF
abundance: -; j_gene: TRBJ2-1; v_gene: TRBV4-3; d_gene: -; CDR3nt: TGCGCCAGCAGCCAAGGCGTTTCCTACAATGAGCAGTTCTTC; CDR3aa: CASSQGVSYNEQFF
abundance: -; j_gene: TRBJ1-3; v_gene: TRBV7-2; d_gene: -; CDR3nt: TGTGCCAGCAGCCCCGATAGGCGGCAACTCTCTGGAAACACCATATATTTT; CDR3aa: CASSPDRRQLSGNTIYF
abundance: -; j_gene: TRBJ1-4; v_gene: TRBV7-2; d_gene: -; CDR3nt: TGTGCCAGCAGCCTTGCAGGGCGGGGTGAAAAACTGTTTTTT; CDR3aa: CASSLAGRGEKLFF
abundance: -; j_gene: TRBJ2-2; v_gene: TRBV27; d_gene: -; CDR3nt: TGTGCCAGCCCCGGCAGCAGGGACACCGGGGAGCTGTTTTTT; CDR3aa: CASPGSRDTGELFF
abundance: -; j_gene: TRBJ2-7; v_gene: TRBV5-1; d_gene: TRBD1; CDR3nt: TGCGCCAGCAGCCCCTCGACAGGGCTTACCTCCTACGAGCAGTACTTC; CDR3aa: CASSPSTGLTSYEQYF
abundance: -; j_gene: TRBJ1-1; v_gene: TRBV11-2; d_gene: TRBD1; CDR3nt: TGTGCCAGCAGCTACCACAGGGGGCGAGATACTGAAGCTTTCTTT; CDR3aa: CASSYHRGRDTEAFF
abundance: -; j_gene: TRBJ2-1; v_gene: TRBV27; d_gene: TRBD1; CDR3nt: TGTGCCAGCAGTTTAGGGACAGGAGGGAATGAGCAGTTCTTC; CDR3aa: CASSLGTGGNEQFF
abundance: -; j_gene: TRBJ2-5; v_gene: TRBV18; d_gene: TRBD1; CDR3nt: TGTGCCAGCTCACTGACAGGGCGCCCAGAGACCCAGTACTTC; CDR3aa: CASSLTGRPETQYF
abundance: -; j_gene: TRBJ1-2; v_gene: TRBV19; d_gene: -; CDR3nt: TGTGCCAGTAGCCCCGGGACATTTTATGGCTACACCTTC; CDR3aa: CASSPGTFYGYTF
abundance: -; j_gene: TRBJ1-1; v_gene: TRBV11-1; d_gene: TRBD1; CDR3nt: TGTGCCAGCAGGACAGGGAGTTGGAACACTGAAGCTTTCTTT; CDR3aa: CASRTGSWNTEAFF
abundance: -; j_gene: TRBJ1-1; v_gene: TRBV10-2; d_gene: TRBD1; CDR3nt: TGCGCCAGCAGTGAGGCAGGGGGCGAAGCTTTCTTT; CDR3aa: CASSEAGGEAFF
abundance: few; j_gene: TRBJ2-3; v_gene: TRBV6-2/TRBV6-3; d_gene: -; CDR3nt: TGTGCCAGCACCCCCGTCAGCTCATTCTTAATGACAGATACGCAGTATTTT; CDR3aa: CASTPVSSFLMTDTQYF
abundance: -; j_gene: TRBJ1-1; v_gene: TRBV30; d_gene: -; CDR3nt: TGTGCCTGGACCCTTATGAACACTGAAGCTTTCTTT; CDR3aa: CAWTLMNTEAFF
abundance: -; j_gene: TRBJ2-3; v_gene: TRBV6-2/TRBV6-3; d_gene: -; CDR3nt: TGTGCCAGCAGTGGCGACTCCCCGTTCGCCAAGTCTGGCACAGATACGCAGTATTTT; CDR3aa: CASSGDSPFAKSGTDTQYF
abundance: once; j_gene: TRBJ1-2; v_gene: TRBV27; d_gene: TRBD1; CDR3nt: TGTGCCAGCAGTTTCGCCGGGACAGTACTTGGCTACACCTTC; CDR3aa: CASSFAGTVLGYTF
abundance: -; j_gene: TRBJ2-2; v_gene: TRBV5-6; d_gene: -; CDR3nt: TGTGCCAGCAGCTCCGGGTTACCGGAGGAGCTGTTTTTT; CDR3aa: CASSSGLPEELFF
abundance: -; j_gene: TRBJ2-3; v_gene: TRBV7-9; d_gene: TRBD1; CDR3nt: TGTGCCAGCAGCCCTCAGCCGGGACAGGGACCCACAGATACGCAGTATTTT; CDR3aa: CASSPQPGQGPTDTQYF
abundance: -; j_gene: TRBJ2-7; v_gene: TRBV7-9; d_gene: -; CDR3nt: TGTGCCAGCAGCTTAGGGTCTTGGGAATCCTACGAGCAGTACTTC; CDR3aa: CASSLGSWESYEQYF
abundance: -; j_gene: TRBJ2-2; v_gene: TRBV20-1; d_gene: -; CDR3nt: TGCAGTGCTTGGGACGGGGAGCTGTTTTTT; CDR3aa: CSAWDGELFF
abundance: -; j_gene: TRBJ2-1; v_gene: TRBV24-1; d_gene: -; CDR3nt: TGTGCCACCAGCTTCAGCGGAAAGATGGATGAGCAGTTCTTC; CDR3aa: CATSFSGKMDEQFF
abundance: -; j_gene: TRBJ2-1; v_gene: TRBV7-8; d_gene: TRBD1; CDR3nt: TGTGCCAGCAGCTCGAAGGACAGGGGGCTAAGCGATGAGCAGTTCTTC; CDR3aa: CASSSKDRGLSDEQFF
abundance: -; j_gene: TRBJ1-5; v_gene: TRBV27; d_gene: -; CDR3nt: TGTGCCACCGGGATCCAGGGGAGGCAGTCCCAGCATTTT; CDR3aa: CATGIQGRQSQHF
abundance: -; j_gene: TRBJ1-1; v_gene: TRBV11-3; d_gene: -; CDR3nt: TGTGCCAGCAGCTCCACAGGGATGACTGAAGCTTTCTTT; CDR3aa: CASSSTGMTEAFF
abundance: -; j_gene: TRBJ2-5; v_gene: TRBV27; d_gene: TRBD2; CDR3nt: TGTGCCAGCAAGGCTAGCGGGAGGGGAGAGACCCAGTACTTC; CDR3aa: CASKASGRGETQYF
abundance: -; j_gene: TRBJ2-1; v_gene: TRBV4-1; d_gene: TRBD1; CDR3nt: TGCGCCAGCAGCCAAGGGGACAGTGCGCAGTTCTTC; CDR3aa: CASSQGDSAQFF
abundance: -; j_gene: TRBJ2-2; v_gene: TRBV7-2; d_gene: -; CDR3nt: TGTGCCAGCAGCGGAAGGGGAATTGACGGGGAGCTGTTTTTT; CDR3aa: CASSGRGIDGELFF
abundance: many; j_gene: TRBJ1-1; v_gene: TRBV7-8; d_gene: -; CDR3nt: TGTGCCAGCAGCTTATCGAAAGTAGGCACTGAAGCTTTCTTT; CDR3aa: CASSLSKVGTEAFF
abundance: -; j_gene: TRBJ2-1; v_gene: TRBV2; d_gene: TRBD2; CDR3nt: TGTGCCAGCAGTGGAAATAGCGGGAGATCAAATGAGCAGTTCTTC; CDR3aa: CASSGNSGRSNEQFF
abundance: -; j_gene: TRBJ1-2; v_gene: TRBV5-4; d_gene: -; CDR3nt: TGTGCCAGCAGCGGCCGCTTTTGGCAGTACGGAGGCTACACCTTC; CDR3aa: CASSGRFWQYGGYTF
abundance: -; j_gene: TRBJ2-4; v_gene: TRBV3-1/TRBV3-2; d_gene: -; CDR3nt: TGTGCCAGCAGCCAAGAGGGGAGAAAGGCCAAAAACATTCAGTACTTC; CDR3aa: CASSQEGRKAKNIQYF
abundance: -; j_gene: TRBJ1-6; v_gene: TRBV28; d_gene: -; CDR3nt: TGTGCCAGCAGTCCAACAGGGAATCTTGCGGGTTCACCCCTCCACTTT; CDR3aa: CASSPTGNLAGSPLHF
abundance: -; j_gene: TRBJ1-4; v_gene: TRBV10-3; d_gene: -; CDR3nt: TGTGCCATCAGTGAGTTTAATGAAAAACTGTTTTTT; CDR3aa: CAISEFNEKLFF
abundance: -; j_gene: TRBJ2-5; v_gene: TRBV7-9; d_gene: TRBD2; CDR3nt: TGTGCCAGCAGCTCCCCCGGGGGGACTCCAGGCCCCCAAGAGACCCAGTACTTC; CDR3aa: CASSSPGGTPGPQETQYF
abundance: -; j_gene: TRBJ2-5; v_gene: TRBV15; d_gene: TRBD1; CDR3nt: TGTGCCACCAGCACCTCAGACCTTTACCGGGACAGGGGGACCGAGACCCAGTACTTC; CDR3aa: CATSTSDLYRDRGTETQYF
abundance: -; j_gene: TRBJ1-1; v_gene: TRBV7-9; d_gene: TRBD1; CDR3nt: TGTGCCAGCAGCCCCCTCGGACAGGGGATTATCACTGAAGCTTTCTTT; CDR3aa: CASSPLGQGIITEAFF
abundance: -; j_gene: TRBJ2-4; v_gene: TRBV29-1; d_gene: -; CDR3nt: TGCAGCGTTCACAGGGGGGGCATTCAGTACTTC; CDR3aa: CSVHRGGIQYF
abundance: -; j_gene: TRBJ2-7; v_gene: TRBV7-8; d_gene: TRBD1; CDR3nt: TGTGCCAGCAGCTCGAACCGGGACAGGGGTTACTACGAGCAGTACTTC; CDR3aa: CASSSNRDRGYYEQYF
abundance: -; j_gene: TRBJ1-2; v_gene: TRBV7-7; d_gene: -; CDR3nt: TGTGCTAGCAGCTTAGCGCTTGCGTTGGGCCACTATGGCTACACCTTC; CDR3aa: CASSLALALGHYGYTF
abundance: -; j_gene: TRBJ2-5; v_gene: TRBV4-3; d_gene: -; CDR3nt: TGCGCCAGCAGCCAAGATCGAGCAGAGACCCAGTACTTC; CDR3aa: CASSQDRAETQYF
abundance: -; j_gene: TRBJ1-5; v_gene: TRBV5-1; d_gene: -; CDR3nt: TGCGCCAGCAGCTTGGCTCTCGGGCAGCCCCAGCATTTT; CDR3aa: CASSLALGQPQHF
abundance: -; j_gene: TRBJ1-2; v_gene: TRBV5-4; d_gene: -; CDR3nt: TGTGCCAGCAGCTTGGCCGGACGGGGCATCCTTAACTATGGCTACACCTTC; CDR3aa: CASSLAGRGILNYGYTF
abundance: -; j_gene: TRBJ1-3; v_gene: TRBV5-6; d_gene: -; CDR3nt: TGTGCCAGCAGCTTGAGGCCTTGGGAGGTCGCCTCTGGAAACACCATATATTTT; CDR3aa: CASSLRPWEVASGNTIYF
abundance: -; j_gene: TRBJ1-1; v_gene: TRBV4-1; d_gene: -; CDR3nt: TGCGCCAGCAGCCAATTGTCGGCGGCTTGGAACACTGAAGCTTTCTTT; CDR3aa: CASSQLSAAWNTEAFF
abundance: -; j_gene: TRBJ2-3; v_gene: TRBV7-8; d_gene: TRBD1; CDR3nt: TGTGCCACCAGGACAGGACCTCTTACAGATACGCAGTATTTT; CDR3aa: CATRTGPLTDTQYF
abundance: -; j_gene: TRBJ2-1; v_gene: TRBV7-3; d_gene: -; CDR3nt: TGTGCCAGCAGCTTAGTTTCGGGCCGTGAGCAGTTCTTC; CDR3aa: CASSLVSGREQFF
abundance: -; j_gene: TRBJ1-1; v_gene: TRBV6-5; d_gene: TRBD1; CDR3nt: TGTGCCAGCAGTTACTCGATACAGACAGGGAGGACTGAAGCTTTCTTT; CDR3aa: CASSYSIQTGRTEAFF
abundance: -; j_gene: TRBJ1-1; v_gene: TRBV6-5; d_gene: -; CDR3nt: TGTGCCAGCAGTTACTACATGAACACTGAAGCTTTCTTT; CDR3aa: CASSYYMNTEAFF
abundance: -; j_gene: TRBJ2-3; v_gene: TRBV5-1; d_gene: -; CDR3nt: TGCGCCAGCAGCCCGTTGACGGGCCCCCCAGATACGCAGTATTTT; CDR3aa: CASSPLTGPPDTQYF